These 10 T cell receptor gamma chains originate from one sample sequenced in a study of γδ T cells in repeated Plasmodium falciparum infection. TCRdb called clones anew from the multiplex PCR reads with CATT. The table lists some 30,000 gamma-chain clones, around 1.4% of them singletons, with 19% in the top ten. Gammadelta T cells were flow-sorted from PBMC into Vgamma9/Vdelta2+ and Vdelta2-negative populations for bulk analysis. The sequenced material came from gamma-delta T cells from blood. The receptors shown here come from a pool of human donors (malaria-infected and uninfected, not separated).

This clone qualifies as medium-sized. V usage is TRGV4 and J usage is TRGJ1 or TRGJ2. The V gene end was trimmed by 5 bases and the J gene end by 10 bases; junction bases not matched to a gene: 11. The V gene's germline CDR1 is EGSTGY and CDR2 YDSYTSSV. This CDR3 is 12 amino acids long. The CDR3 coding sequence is TGTGCCACCTGGGCTGATCACCCGAAGAAACTCTTT. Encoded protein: CATWADHPKKLF.

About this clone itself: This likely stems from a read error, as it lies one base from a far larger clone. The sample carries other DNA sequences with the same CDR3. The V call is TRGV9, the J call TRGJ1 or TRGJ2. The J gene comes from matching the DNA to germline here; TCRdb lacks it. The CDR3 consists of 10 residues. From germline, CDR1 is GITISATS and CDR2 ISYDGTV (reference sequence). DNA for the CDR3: TGTGCCCTGTGGGAGGGAAAGAAACTCTTT. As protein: CALWEGKKLF.

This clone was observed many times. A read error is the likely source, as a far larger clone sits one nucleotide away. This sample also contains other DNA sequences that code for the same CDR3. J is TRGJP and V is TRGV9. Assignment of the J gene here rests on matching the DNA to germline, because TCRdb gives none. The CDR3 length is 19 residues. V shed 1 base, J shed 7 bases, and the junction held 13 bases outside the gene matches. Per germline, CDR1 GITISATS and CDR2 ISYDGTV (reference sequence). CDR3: CALWEVDPPGELGKKIKVF. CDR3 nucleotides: TGTGCCTTGTGGGAGGTTGACCCCCCCGGGGAGTTGGGCAAAAAAATCAAGGTATTT.

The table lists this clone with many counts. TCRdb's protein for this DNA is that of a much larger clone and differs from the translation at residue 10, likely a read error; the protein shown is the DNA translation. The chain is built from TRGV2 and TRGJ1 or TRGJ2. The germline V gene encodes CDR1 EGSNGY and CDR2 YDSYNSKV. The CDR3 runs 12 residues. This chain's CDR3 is CATWDGPYKELF. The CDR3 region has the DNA TGTGCCACCTGGGACGGGCCTTATAAGGAACTCTTT.

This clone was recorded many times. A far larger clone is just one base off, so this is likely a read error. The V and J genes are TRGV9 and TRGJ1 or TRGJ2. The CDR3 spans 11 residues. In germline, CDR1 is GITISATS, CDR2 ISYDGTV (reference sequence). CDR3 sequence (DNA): TGTGCCTTGTGGGAGCAAAGGAAGAAGCTCTTT. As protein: CALWEQRKKLF.

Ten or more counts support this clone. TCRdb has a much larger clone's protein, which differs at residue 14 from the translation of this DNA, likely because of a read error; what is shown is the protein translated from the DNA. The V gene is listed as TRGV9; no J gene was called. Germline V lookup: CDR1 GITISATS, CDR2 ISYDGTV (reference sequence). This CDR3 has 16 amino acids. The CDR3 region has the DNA TGTGCCTTGTGGGAGGGTCCAGAGTTGGGCAAAAAAATCGAGGTATTT. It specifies CALWEGPELGKKIEVF.

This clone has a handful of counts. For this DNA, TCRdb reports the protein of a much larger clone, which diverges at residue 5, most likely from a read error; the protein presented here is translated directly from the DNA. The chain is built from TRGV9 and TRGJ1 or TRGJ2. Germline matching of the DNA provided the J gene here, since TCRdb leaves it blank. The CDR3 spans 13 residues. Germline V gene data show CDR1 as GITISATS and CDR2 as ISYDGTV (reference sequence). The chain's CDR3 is CALWKVYPIKKLF. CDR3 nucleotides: TGTGCCTTGTGGAAGGTGTACCCGATTAAGAAACTCTTT.

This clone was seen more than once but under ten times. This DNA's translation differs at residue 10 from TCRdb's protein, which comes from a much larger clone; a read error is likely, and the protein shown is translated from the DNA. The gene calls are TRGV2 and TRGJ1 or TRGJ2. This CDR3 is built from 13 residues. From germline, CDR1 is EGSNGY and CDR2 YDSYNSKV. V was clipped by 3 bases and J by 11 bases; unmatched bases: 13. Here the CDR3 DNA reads TGTGCCACCTGGGACCCCCCGGGATATGAGAAACTCTTT. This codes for CATWDPPGYEKLF.

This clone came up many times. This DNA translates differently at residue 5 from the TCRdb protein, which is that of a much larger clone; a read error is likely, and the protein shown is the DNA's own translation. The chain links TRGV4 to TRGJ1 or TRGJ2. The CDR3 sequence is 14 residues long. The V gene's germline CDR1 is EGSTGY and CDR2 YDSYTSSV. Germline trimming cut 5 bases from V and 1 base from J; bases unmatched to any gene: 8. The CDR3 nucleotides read TGTGCCACCTGGGTTGGTCCTAATTATTATAAGAAACTCTTT. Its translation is CATWVGPNYYKKLF.

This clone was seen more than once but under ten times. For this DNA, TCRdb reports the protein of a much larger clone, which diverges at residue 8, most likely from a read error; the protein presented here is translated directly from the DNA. The chain's CDR3 is CATWEQTHYKKLF. The CDR3 region has the DNA TGTGCCACCTGGGAGCAGACCCATTATAAGAAACTCTTT. This chain uses TRGV8 with TRGJ1 or TRGJ2. The J gene, left out of TCRdb, was set here by checking the DNA against germline. The CDR3 totals 13 residues. Germline V gene data show CDR1 as VENAVY and CDR2 as YDSYNSRV. Trimming took 4 bases from V and 5 from J; bases not matched to a gene: 8.